This TCR beta chain is from a study of blood T cell repertoires in COVID-19. Turning to the study itself: Specimens from acute and convalescent COVID-19 originated in the United States, Italy and Spain. From T cells, B-cell-depleted T cells, or PBMCs came the material, which was cDNA or gDNA.

Recruited during active infection, patients (from Seattle) were subsequently followed longitudinally. CDR3 size: 12 residues. Per the germline V gene, CDR1 is SEHNR and CDR2 is FQNEAQ (reference sequence). This clone was seen a few times. Per the study methods: Scientists estimated how many nucleated cells there were by amplifying reference gene primers. Repertoires were generated with immunoSEQ multiplex PCR, while TCRdb's copy carries only in-frame clones and drops some. The V and J calls and clone size were taken over from that table, and D and trimming were inferred from the DNA. The profile shows roughly 180,000 clones, 81% of them singletons.

This chain joins TRBV7-9 and TRBJ2-2; 9 nucleotides agree with TRBD1. The material sequenced was peripheral blood. The source of this sequence is a woman aged 80 or over with COVID-19, enrolled during active disease. DNA of the CDR3: TGTGGTGGACAGGGGAGCACCGGGGAGCTGTTTTTT. The encoded protein is CGGQGSTGELFF.